The TCR beta chain under discussion was sequenced for a study of control samples from healthy donors and cancer patients. The assay was immunoSEQ multiplex PCR, and TCRdb's table has in-frame clones only and misses some. The repertoire has approximately 52,000 clones, roughly 86% of them found once; the top ten carry 3% to 4%. This CDR3 is 13 amino acids long. Between the trimmed V and J ends, which lost 1 base and 3 bases, there was a span of 5 bases. The germline CDR1 and CDR2 sequences are SGHDN and FVKESK. The sample comprised blood. The TCR comes from a man aged 45-65 years in good health. The rearrangement joins TRBV14 to TRBJ2-3; D remains unclear. In nucleotides, the CDR3 is TGTGCCAGCAGCCAAGTTCGGACAGATACGCAGTATTTT. Protein: CASSQVRTDTQYF.